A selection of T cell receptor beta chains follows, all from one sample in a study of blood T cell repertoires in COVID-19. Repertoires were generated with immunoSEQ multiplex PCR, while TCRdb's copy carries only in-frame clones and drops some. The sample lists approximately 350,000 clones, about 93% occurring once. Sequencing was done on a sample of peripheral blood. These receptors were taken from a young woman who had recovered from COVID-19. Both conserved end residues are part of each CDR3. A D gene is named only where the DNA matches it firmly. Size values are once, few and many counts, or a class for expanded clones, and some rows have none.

TGTGCCTGGACCTTGATCTTGGGAGGGAGGGATGGCTACACCTTC CAWTLILGGRDGYTF NA TRBJ1-2 NA TRBV30
TGTGCCAGCAGCCAAAATTTTGCAGGGCTAAATGAAAAACTGTTTTTT CASSQNFAGLNEKLFF NA TRBJ1-4 NA TRBV14
TGCAGCGTTGGGGGGGGGACAGGTACCCCGGCGAACACCGGGGAGCTGTTTTTT CSVGGGTGTPANTGELFF NA TRBJ2-2 NA TRBV29-1
TGTGCCACCCAGCTGGGCGGGATCTACAATGAGCAGTTCTTC CATQLGGIYNEQFF NA TRBJ2-1 NA TRBV7-2
TGTGCCAGCAGACCGAAGATAGGGGGCGCAGGCACAGATACGCAGTATTTT CASRPKIGGAGTDTQYF NA TRBJ2-3 NA TRBV21-1
TGTGCCAGCAGTTTACGGAATACTATGAGCACTGAAGCTTTCTTT CASSLRNTMSTEAFF NA TRBJ1-1 NA TRBV27
TGCGCCAGCAGCTTGCCCAGCGGAGGCACAGATACGCAGTATTTT CASSLPSGGTDTQYF NA TRBJ2-3 NA TRBV5-1
TGCGCCAGCAGCCAAGCCCCCCGGACAGGGGGCTGGGATGAGCAGTTCTTC CASSQAPRTGGWDEQFF NA TRBJ2-1 TRBD1 TRBV4-1
TGTGCCAGCGGCAGGGGGCTTACTGAAGCTTTCTTT CASGRGLTEAFF NA TRBJ1-1 TRBD1 TRBV6-6
TGTGCCAGCAGCCACCCTAGCGGGAGTACCCATGAGCAGTTCTTC CASSHPSGSTHEQFF NA TRBJ2-1 TRBD2 TRBV5-4
TGTGCCAGCAGCTTAGTCGGACAGGGGGCGCGAAGAGCTTTCTTT CASSLVGQGARRAFF NA TRBJ1-1 TRBD1 TRBV7-2
TGTGCCACCAGTGATTGGACAGGGGATCGCACAGATACGCAGTATTTT CATSDWTGDRTDTQYF NA TRBJ2-3 TRBD1 TRBV24-1
TGTGCCAGCAGCCATGAGAGGGCTACAGAGGGCACAGATACGCAGTATTTT CASSHERATEGTDTQYF few TRBJ2-3 NA TRBV3-1/TRBV3-2
TGTGCCAGCACCCCAAAAATTAGCGGAGGGGTCACAGATACGCAGTATTTT CASTPKISGGVTDTQYF NA TRBJ2-3 NA TRBV5-4
TGCGCCAGCACCATTCCAGACATTCCCAATCAGCCCCAGCATTTT CASTIPDIPNQPQHF NA TRBJ1-5 NA TRBV5-1
TGTGCCAGCAGCTCCGAAATGGCCATCTATGGCTACACCTTC CASSSEMAIYGYTF NA TRBJ1-2 NA TRBV7-9
TGTGCCAGTAGTGCTCTAGGGGGGGGGAGTACTGAAGCTTTCTTT CASSALGGGSTEAFF NA TRBJ1-1 NA TRBV19
TGTGCCAGCAGGGTTAGTGGGGCAGAGACCCAGTACTTC CASRVSGAETQYF NA TRBJ2-5 NA TRBV6-5
TGTGCCAGCAGCCTCAGGGTTTTAGAGACCCAGTACTTC CASSLRVLETQYF NA TRBJ2-5 NA TRBV11-2
TGTGCCAGCAGTTCGATGACTAACCCTAGCACAGATACGCAGTATTTT CASSSMTNPSTDTQYF once TRBJ2-3 NA TRBV6-2/TRBV6-3
TGTGCCAGCAGCCGACCGGGACTAGCGTCTAGCACAGATACGCAGTATTTT CASSRPGLASSTDTQYF NA TRBJ2-3 TRBD2 TRBV7-9
TGTGCCAGCAGTGTAAGGACAGGGGGTTATGGCTACACCTTC CASSVRTGGYGYTF NA TRBJ1-2 TRBD1 TRBV2
TGTGCCAGCAGTTTATCCGGGACTAATGAAAAACTGTTTTTT CASSLSGTNEKLFF NA TRBJ1-4 NA TRBV27
TGTGCCAGCAGCCCGCGACACCTCCTTGGTAGCAATCAGCCCCAGCATTTT CASSPRHLLGSNQPQHF NA TRBJ1-5 NA TRBV7-2
TGTGCCAGCAGTTCAGAAGGGACAGGGCGCACCGGGGAGCTGTTTTTT CASSSEGTGRTGELFF NA TRBJ2-2 TRBD1 TRBV28
TGTGCCAGCAGCTTCGGGACAAAGGGCAATCAGCCCCAGCATTTT CASSFGTKGNQPQHF once TRBJ1-5 NA TRBV7-2
TGTGCCAGCCAGCGCAACAGGGGCCGAAGCTATGGCTACACCTTC CASQRNRGRSYGYTF NA TRBJ1-2 TRBD1 TRBV19
TGTGCCAGCAGCCGGACTAGAGTTCATAATGAGCAGTTCTTC CASSRTRVHNEQFF NA TRBJ2-1 TRBD2 TRBV11-3
TGTGCCAGCAGTCGAGGGAGGGCGTATGGCTACACCTTC CASSRGRAYGYTF NA TRBJ1-2 NA TRBV6-5
TGTGCCAGCAGTTATGGACAGGGCTACACCTTC CASSYGQGYTF NA TRBJ1-2 NA TRBV6-5
TGTGCCAGCAGCTCAGTCGCCTCTGGAAACACCATATATTTT CASSSVASGNTIYF NA TRBJ1-3 NA TRBV7-9
TGTGCCAGCAGCTCCCTAGACAGGGCGAGCACTGAAGCTTTCTTT CASSSLDRASTEAFF NA TRBJ1-1 TRBD1 TRBV7-9
TGTGCCAGCAGCTTTTTAGGGAGAGGCTATGGCTACACCTTC CASSFLGRGYGYTF NA TRBJ1-2 NA TRBV7-2
TGTGCCTGGAGGGATCGACACAGCAATCAGCCCCAGCATTTT CAWRDRHSNQPQHF NA TRBJ1-5 NA TRBV30
TGTGCCAGTAGTATAGTTGCTAGTCGGGGATCCTACAATGAGCAGTTCTTC CASSIVASRGSYNEQFF NA TRBJ2-1 NA TRBV19
TGTGCCAGCAGCCGGGACTGGGAGACCCAGTACTTC CASSRDWETQYF NA TRBJ2-5 NA TRBV14
TGCGCCAGCAGCTCGGGGGGAGGTTACAATGAGCAGTTCTTC CASSSGGGYNEQFF NA TRBJ2-1 TRBD2 TRBV5-1